This paragraph covers one T cell receptor (beta chain) sequence. As yet, its antigen is unknown. This sample stems from a study of T cell repertoires in cytomegalovirus infection. The length of the CDR3 is 15 residues. CDR1 is MNHNS, CDR2 SASEGT, per germline. V shed 1 base and J 2 bases; nucleotides not matched to a gene: 2. Findings of the study overall: HLA-C-restricted CMV clonotypes gave the most frequent clonotype in two of eight donors.

TCRdb used MiXCR to reprocess the reads, holding one entry per CDR3 protein. The sample yields fewer than 850,000 distinct CDR3 sequences, about 29% seen once. The chain links TRBV6-1 to TRBJ2-7; TRBD2 matches at 10 bases. This TCR was sampled from a human donor in good health (CMV status not recorded). Some clones in this sample may be carry-over from other donors' samples. The sequenced sample was cultured CD8+ T cells from PBMCs, obtained from culture after CMV antigen stimulation. The CDR3 loop reads CASSEVAGGPYEQYV. The CDR3, as DNA: TGTGCCAGCAGTGAAGTAGCGGGGGGTCCCTACGAGCAGTACGTC.